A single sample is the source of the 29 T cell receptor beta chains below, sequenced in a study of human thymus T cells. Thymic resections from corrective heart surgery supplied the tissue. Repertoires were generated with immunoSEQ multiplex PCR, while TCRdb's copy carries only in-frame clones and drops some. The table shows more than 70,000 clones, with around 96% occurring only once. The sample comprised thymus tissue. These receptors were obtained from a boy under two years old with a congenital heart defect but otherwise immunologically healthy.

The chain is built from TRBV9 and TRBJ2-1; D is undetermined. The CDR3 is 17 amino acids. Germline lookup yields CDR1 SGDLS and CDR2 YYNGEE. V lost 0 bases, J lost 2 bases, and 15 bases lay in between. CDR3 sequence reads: CASSVDFTGGPYNEQFF. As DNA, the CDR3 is TGTGCCAGCAGCGTAGATTTTACGGGTGGCCCCTACAATGAGCAGTTCTTC.

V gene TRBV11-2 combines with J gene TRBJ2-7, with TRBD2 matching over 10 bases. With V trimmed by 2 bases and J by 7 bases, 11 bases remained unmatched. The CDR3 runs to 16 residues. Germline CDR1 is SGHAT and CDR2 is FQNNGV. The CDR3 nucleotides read TGTGCCAGCAGCTTATCGCTAGCGGGGGCTGGAGGGGAGCAGTACTTC. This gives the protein CASSLSLAGAGGEQYF.

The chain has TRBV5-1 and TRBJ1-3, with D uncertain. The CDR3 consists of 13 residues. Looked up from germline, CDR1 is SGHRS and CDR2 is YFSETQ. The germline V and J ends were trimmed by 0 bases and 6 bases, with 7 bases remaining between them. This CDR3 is CASSLAGENTIYF. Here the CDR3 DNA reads TGCGCCAGCAGCTTGGCCGGTGAAAACACCATATATTTT. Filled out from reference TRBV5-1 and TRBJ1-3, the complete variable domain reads KAGVTQTPRYLIKTRGQQVTLSCSPISGHRSVSWYQQTPGQGLQFLFEYFSETQRNKGNFPGRFSGRQFSNSRSEMNVSTLELGDSALYLCASSLAGENTIYFGEGSWLTVV.

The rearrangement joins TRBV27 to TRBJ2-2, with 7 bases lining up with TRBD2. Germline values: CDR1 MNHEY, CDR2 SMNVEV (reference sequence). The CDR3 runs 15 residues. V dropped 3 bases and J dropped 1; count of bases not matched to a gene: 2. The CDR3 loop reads CASSLERGNTGELFF. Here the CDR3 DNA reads TGTGCCAGCAGTTTGGAGCGGGGGAACACCGGGGAGCTGTTTTTT.

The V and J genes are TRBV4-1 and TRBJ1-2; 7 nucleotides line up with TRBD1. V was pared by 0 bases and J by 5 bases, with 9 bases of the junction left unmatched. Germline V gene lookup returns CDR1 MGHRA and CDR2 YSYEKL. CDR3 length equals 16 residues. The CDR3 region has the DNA TGCGCCAGCAGCCAAGAGCTAGGGGGCGCATGGTATGGCTACACCTTC. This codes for CASSQELGGAWYGYTF.

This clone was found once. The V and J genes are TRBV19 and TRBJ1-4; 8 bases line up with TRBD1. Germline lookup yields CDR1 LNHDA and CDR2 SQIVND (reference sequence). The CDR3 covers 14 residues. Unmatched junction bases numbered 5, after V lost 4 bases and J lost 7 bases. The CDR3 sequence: CASSKWTGTEKLFF. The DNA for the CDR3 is TGTGCCAGTAGTAAATGGACAGGGACTGAAAAACTGTTTTTT.

CDR3 residues: CASSPGPTDTQYF. Here the CDR3 DNA reads TGTGCCAGCAGCCCTGGGCCCACAGATACGCAGTATTTT. The chain combines TRBV7-6 with TRBJ2-3; no firm D call. The ends were cut back, 5 bases at V and 2 bases at J, with 8 bases in the middle. The CDR3 consists of 13 residues. Germline lookup yields CDR1 SGHVS and CDR2 FNYEAQ. Full variable domain (rest looked up from reference TRBV7-6 and TRBJ2-3): GAGVSQSPRYKVTKRGQDVALRCDPISGHVSLYWYRQALGQGPEFLTYFNYEAQQDKSGLPNDRFSAERPEGSISTLTIQRTEQRDSAMYRCASSPGPTDTQYFGPGTRLTVL.

The CDR3 region has the DNA TGTGCCAGCAGCTTATACAGGGCAGGTTCACCCCTCCACTTT. This codes for CASSLYRAGSPLHF. V gene TRBV11-1 combines with J gene TRBJ1-6; possible D gene TRBD1, 6 bases. Trimming shortened V by 2 bases and J by 9 bases, and 11 bases separated the two germline ends. The CDR3 has 14 amino acids. Germline CDR1 and CDR2: SGHAT and FQDESV (reference sequence).

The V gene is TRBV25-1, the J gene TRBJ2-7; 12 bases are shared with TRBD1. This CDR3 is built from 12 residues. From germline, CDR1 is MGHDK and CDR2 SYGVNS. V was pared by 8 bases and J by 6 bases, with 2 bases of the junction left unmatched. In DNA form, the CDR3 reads TGTGCCAGCGGGACAGGGGGCTGCGAGCAGTACTTC. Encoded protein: CASGTGGCEQYF.

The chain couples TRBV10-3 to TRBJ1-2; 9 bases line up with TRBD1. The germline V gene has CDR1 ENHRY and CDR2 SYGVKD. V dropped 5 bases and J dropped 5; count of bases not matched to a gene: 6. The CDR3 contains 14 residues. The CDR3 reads CAISFGTGYYGYTF. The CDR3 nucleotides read TGTGCCATCAGTTTCGGGACAGGGTATTATGGCTACACCTTC.

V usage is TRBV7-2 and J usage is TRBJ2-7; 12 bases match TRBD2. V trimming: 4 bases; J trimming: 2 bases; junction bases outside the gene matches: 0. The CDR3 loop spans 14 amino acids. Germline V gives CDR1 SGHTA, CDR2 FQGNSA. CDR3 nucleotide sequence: TGTGCCAGCAGCTCTAGCGGGGGGGCCTACGAGCAGTACTTC. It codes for CASSSSGGAYEQYF.

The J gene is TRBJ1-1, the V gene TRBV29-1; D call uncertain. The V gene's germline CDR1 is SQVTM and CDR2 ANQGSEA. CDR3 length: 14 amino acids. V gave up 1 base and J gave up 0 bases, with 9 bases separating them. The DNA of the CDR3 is TGCAGCGTTGAAGTGGACCATCTGAACACTGAAGCTTTCTTT. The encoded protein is CSVEVDHLNTEAFF.

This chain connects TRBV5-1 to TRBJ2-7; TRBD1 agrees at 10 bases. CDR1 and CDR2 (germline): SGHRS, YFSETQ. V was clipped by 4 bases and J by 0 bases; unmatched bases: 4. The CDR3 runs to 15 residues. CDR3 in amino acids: CASSPRQGASYEQYF. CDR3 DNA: TGCGCCAGCAGCCCACGACAGGGGGCCTCCTACGAGCAGTACTTC.

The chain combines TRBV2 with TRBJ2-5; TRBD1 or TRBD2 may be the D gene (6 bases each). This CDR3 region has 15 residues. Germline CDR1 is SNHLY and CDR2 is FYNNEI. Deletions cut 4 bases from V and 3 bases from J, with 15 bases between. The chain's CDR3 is CASSGRGAIEETQYF. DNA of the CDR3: TGTGCCAGCAGTGGAAGGGGGGCTATCGAAGAGACCCAGTACTTC.

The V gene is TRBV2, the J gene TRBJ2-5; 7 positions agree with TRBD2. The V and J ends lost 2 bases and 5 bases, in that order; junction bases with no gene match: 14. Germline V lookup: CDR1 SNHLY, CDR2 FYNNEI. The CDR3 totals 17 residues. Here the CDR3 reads CASSESSGPLKRETQYF. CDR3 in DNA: TGTGCCAGCAGTGAATCTAGCGGACCCCTTAAGCGGGAGACCCAGTACTTC.

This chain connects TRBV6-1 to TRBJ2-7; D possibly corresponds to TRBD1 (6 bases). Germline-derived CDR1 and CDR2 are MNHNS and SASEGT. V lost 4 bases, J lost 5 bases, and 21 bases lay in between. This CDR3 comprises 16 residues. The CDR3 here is CASSALGTRISHEQYF. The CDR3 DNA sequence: TGTGCCAGCAGTGCTCTAGGGACAAGAATATCCCACGAGCAGTACTTC.

This chain's CDR3 is CASSLSGGKETQYF. The CDR3 DNA is TGTGCCAGCAGCCTTAGCGGGGGGAAAGAGACCCAGTACTTC. The V call is TRBV5-6, the J call TRBJ2-5; 10 bases map to TRBD2. CDR1 is SGHDT and CDR2 is YYEEEE in the germline V gene. The V segment lost 4 bases and the J segment 3 bases; nucleotides outside the gene matches: 3. This CDR3 is built from 14 residues. The whole variable domain, remainder taken from reference TRBV5-6 and TRBJ2-5, is DAGVTQSPTHLIKTRGQQVTLRCSPKSGHDTVSWYQQALGQGPQFIFQYYEEEERQRGNFPDRFSGHQFPNYSSELNVNALLLGDSALYLCASSLSGGKETQYFGPGTRLLVL.

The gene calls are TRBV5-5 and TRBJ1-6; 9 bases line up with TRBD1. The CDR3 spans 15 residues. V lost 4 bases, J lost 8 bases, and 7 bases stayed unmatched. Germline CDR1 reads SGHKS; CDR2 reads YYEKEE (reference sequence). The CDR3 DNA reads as TGTGCCAGCAGCGCCCGGGACAGGGCCCATTCACCCCTCCACTTT. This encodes CASSARDRAHSPLHF.

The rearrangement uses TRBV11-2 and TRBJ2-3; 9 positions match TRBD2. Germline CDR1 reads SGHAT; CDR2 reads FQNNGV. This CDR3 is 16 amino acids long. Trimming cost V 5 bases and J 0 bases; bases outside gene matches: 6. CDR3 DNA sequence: TGTGCCAGCAGCGCCGGACTAGCGCCGAGCACAGATACGCAGTATTTT. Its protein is CASSAGLAPSTDTQYF.

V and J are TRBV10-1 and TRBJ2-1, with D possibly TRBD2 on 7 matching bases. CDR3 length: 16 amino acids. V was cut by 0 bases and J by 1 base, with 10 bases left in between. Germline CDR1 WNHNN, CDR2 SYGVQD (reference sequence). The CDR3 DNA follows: TGCGCCAGCAGTGAGTCGAGGGGGGGATCCTACAATGAGCAGTTCTTC. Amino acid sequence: CASSESRGGSYNEQFF.

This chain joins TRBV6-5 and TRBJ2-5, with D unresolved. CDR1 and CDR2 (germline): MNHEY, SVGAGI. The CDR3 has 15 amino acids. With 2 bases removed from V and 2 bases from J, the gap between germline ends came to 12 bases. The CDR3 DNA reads TGTGCCAGCAGTTACCGGGTGTGGGAACAAGAGACCCAGTACTTC. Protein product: CASSYRVWEQETQYF.

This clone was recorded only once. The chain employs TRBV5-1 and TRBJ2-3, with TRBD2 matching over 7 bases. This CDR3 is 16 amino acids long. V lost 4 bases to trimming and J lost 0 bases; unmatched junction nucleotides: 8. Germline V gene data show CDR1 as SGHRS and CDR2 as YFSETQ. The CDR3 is CASSPPWGGSTDTQYF. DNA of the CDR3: TGCGCCAGCAGCCCCCCGTGGGGAGGGAGCACAGATACGCAGTATTTT.

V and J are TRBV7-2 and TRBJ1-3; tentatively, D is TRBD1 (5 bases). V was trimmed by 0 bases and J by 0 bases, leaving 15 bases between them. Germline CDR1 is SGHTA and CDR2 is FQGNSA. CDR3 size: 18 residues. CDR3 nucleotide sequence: TGTGCCAGCAGCTTAGCGCGGGGCCGTAATATCTCTGGAAACACCATATATTTT. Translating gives CASSLARGRNISGNTIYF.

CDR3 in DNA: TGTGCCAGCAGTTTATCCCTTTATCCGCAAACCGGGGAGCTGTTTTTT. Its protein product is CASSLSLYPQTGELFF. The rearrangement uses TRBV28 and TRBJ2-2, with unresolved D. V shed 1 base and J shed 5 bases, with 14 bases lying between them. CDR1 MDHEN and CDR2 SYDVKM come from the germline V gene. The CDR3 sequence is 16 residues long.

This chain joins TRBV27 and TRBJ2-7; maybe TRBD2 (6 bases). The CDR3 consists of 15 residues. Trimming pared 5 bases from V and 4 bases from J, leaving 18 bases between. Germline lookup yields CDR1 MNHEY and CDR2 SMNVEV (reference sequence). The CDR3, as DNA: TGTGCCAGCAGTCCGGACCCCGGACGGGGGTACGAGCAGTACTTC. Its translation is CASSPDPGRGYEQYF.

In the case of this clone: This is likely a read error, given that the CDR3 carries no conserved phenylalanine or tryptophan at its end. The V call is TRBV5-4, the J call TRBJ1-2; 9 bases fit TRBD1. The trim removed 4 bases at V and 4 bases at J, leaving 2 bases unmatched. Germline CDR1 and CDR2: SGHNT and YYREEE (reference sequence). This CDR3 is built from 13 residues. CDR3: CASSIQGAYGYTL. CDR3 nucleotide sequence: TGTGCCAGCAGCATACAGGGGGCCTATGGCTACACCCTC.

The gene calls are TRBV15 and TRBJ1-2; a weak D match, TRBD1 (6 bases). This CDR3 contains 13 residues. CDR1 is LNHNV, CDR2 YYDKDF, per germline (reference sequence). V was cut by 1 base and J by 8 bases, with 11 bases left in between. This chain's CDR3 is CATSRGNTGGYTF. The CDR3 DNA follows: TGTGCCACCAGCAGAGGAAATACAGGGGGCTACACCTTC.

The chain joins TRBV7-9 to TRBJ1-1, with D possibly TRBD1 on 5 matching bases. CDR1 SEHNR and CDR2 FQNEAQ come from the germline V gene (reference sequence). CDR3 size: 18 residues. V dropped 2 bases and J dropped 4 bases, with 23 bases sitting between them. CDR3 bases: TGTGCCAGCAGCTTATTCCTCCCATCGGGACGTGGCGGCACTGAAGCTTTCTTT. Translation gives CASSLFLPSGRGGTEAFF.

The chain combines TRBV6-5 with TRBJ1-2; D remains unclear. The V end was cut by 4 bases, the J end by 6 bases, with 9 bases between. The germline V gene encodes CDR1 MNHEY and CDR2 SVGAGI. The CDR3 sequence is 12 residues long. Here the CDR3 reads CASSSPGDGYTF. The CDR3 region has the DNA TGTGCCAGCAGTTCTCCTGGAGATGGCTACACCTTC.